This TCR beta chain derives from a study of OX40 agonist ivuxolimab in advanced cancers. Sequenced by immunoSEQ multiplex PCR; TCRdb stores in-frame clones only, minus some. The repertoire has around 83,000 clones, about 90% of them found once; the top ten carry around 4.1%. Germline assignment: CDR1 SGHRS and CDR2 YFSETQ. This CDR3 spans 13 amino acids. The V gene lost 1 base and the J gene lost 7 bases, with 12 bases spanning the gap. This receptor was taken from an adult with an advanced solid tumor such as melanoma, head and neck, liver or kidney cancer. The sequences come from CD4+ or CD8+ T cells sorted from blood, collected in a trial of the OX40 agonist ivuxolimab. This rearrangement joins TRBV5-1 to TRBJ2-7, with D perhaps matching TRBD2 (6 bases). The CDR3 DNA sequence: TGCGCCAGCAGCTTGTGGGTGGCGGGAGAGCAGTACTTC. Protein product: CASSLWVAGEQYF.